A selection of T cell receptor beta chains follows, all from one sample in a study of blood T cell repertoires in COVID-19. Here immunoSEQ multiplex PCR was the method, and the copy in TCRdb shows in-frame clones only, minus some. This sample has 150,000 to 190,000 clones; approximately 90% occur once, and the top ten carry 15%. Sequencing was done on a sample of peripheral blood. The receptor set was obtained from a woman between 40 and 55 years old with acute or convalescent COVID-19. Each CDR3 is given without its conserved first and last residue. The D gene is left open where the match is weak.

V	D	J	CDR3
TRBV30	TRBD1	TRBJ2-4	AWDRVAKNIQY
TRBV11-2	TRBD1	TRBJ1-2	ASSSGMTGAYGYT
TRBV12-3/TRBV12-4	NA	TRBJ1-2	ASSLTKDGYT
TRBV4-2	TRBD2	TRBJ2-3	ASSSAGPDTDTQY
TRBV7-3	NA	TRBJ2-1	ASSFRTGKATSGIYNEQF
TRBV5-1	NA	TRBJ2-2	ASSLLTGELF
TRBV9	TRBD2	TRBJ2-1	ASSVLLAGSNEQF
TRBV28	TRBD2	TRBJ2-3	ASRPAGEDTDTQY
TRBV12-3/TRBV12-4	NA	TRBJ2-3	ASSLGGLDTQY
TRBV9	NA	TRBJ1-3	ASSNNREGSSGNTIY
TRBV28	NA	TRBJ1-3	ASSEFTSSSGNTIY
TRBV19	TRBD1	TRBJ2-4	ASSTRDRSLLAKNIQY
TRBV10-1	TRBD2	TRBJ2-3	ASSETSGGRGRHTDTQY
TRBV7-9	TRBD2	TRBJ2-1	ASTTGLAGGNEQF
TRBV29-1	NA	TRBJ1-2	SVAIMGLPYPSNYGYT
TRBV10-1	TRBD2	TRBJ2-3	ASSESKSAGGPDTQY
TRBV6-2/TRBV6-3	TRBD1	TRBJ1-4	ASSWGQGIEKLF
TRBV30	NA	TRBJ1-5	AWSVSNQPQH
TRBV9	NA	TRBJ2-1	ASSTRRGEGRYNNEQF
TRBV7-6	TRBD1	TRBJ1-4	ASSLVGTANEKLF
TRBV11-3	TRBD1	TRBJ2-5	ASSSGQGALQETQY
TRBV29-1	NA	TRBJ2-1	SVEDLLNNEQF
TRBV11-2	TRBD1	TRBJ2-1	ASSLKGTGVRGEQF
TRBV11-3	TRBD2	TRBJ2-4	ASNTAAGEPQY
TRBV4-2	NA	TRBJ2-7	ARPQGTKLPYEQY
TRBV5-1	NA	TRBJ1-6	ASSLDREGSPLH
TRBV29-1	TRBD1	TRBJ2-7	SVADRGSRQY